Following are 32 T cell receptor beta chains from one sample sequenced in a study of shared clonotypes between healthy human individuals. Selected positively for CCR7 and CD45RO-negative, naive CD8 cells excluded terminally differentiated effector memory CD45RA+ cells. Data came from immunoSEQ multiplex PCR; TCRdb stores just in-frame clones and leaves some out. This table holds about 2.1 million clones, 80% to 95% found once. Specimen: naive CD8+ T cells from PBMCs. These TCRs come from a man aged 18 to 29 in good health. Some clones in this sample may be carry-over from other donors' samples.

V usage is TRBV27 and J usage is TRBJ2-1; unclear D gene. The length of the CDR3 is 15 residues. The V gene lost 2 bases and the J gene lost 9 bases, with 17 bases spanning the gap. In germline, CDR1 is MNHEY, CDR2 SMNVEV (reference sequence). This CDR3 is CASSLNGQALLEQFF. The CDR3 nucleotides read TGTGCCAGCAGTTTAAACGGGCAGGCCTTACTTGAGCAGTTCTTC.

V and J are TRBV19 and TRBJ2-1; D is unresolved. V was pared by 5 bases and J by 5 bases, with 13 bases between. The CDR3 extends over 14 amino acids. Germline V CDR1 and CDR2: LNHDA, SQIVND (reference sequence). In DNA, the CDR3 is TGTGCCAGTAGTTCAGTAGTTATCCACAATGAGCAGTTCTTC. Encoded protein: CASSSVVIHNEQFF.

The CDR3 loop reads CASSLAGLAGEQFF. The CDR3 DNA reads as TGTGCCAGCAGCTTAGCCGGGTTAGCGGGTGAGCAGTTCTTC. The genes are TRBV7-2 and TRBJ2-1; 7 nucleotides match TRBD2. This CDR3 has 14 residues. In germline, CDR1 is SGHTA, CDR2 FQGNSA. After removal of 0 bases from V and 9 bases from J, the junction contained 5 bases not matched to a gene.

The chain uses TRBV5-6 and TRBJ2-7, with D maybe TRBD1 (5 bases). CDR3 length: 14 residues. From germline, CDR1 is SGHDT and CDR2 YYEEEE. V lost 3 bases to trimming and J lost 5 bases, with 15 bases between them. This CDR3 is CASSSTDTRHEQYF. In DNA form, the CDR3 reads TGTGCCAGCAGCTCCACGGACACCCGTCACGAGCAGTACTTC.

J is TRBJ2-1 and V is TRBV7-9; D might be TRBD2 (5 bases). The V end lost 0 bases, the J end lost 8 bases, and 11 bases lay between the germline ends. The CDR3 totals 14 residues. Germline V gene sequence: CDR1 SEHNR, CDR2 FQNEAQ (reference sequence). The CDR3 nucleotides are TGTGCCAGCAGCTTAGCGGGGAGTTACCATGAGCAGTTCTTC. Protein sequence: CASSLAGSYHEQFF.

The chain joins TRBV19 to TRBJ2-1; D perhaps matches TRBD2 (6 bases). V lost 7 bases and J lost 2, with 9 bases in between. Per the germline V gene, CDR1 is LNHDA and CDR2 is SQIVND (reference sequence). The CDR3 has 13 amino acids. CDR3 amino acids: CASTWGAYNEQFF. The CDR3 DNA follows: TGTGCCAGTACCTGGGGGGCCTACAATGAGCAGTTCTTC. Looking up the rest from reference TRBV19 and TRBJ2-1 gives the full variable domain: DGGITQSPKYLFRKEGQNVTLSCEQNLNHDAMYWYRQDPGQGLRLIYYSQIVNDFQKGDIAEGYSVSREKKESFPLTVTSAQKNPTAFYLCASTWGAYNEQFFGPGTRLTVL.

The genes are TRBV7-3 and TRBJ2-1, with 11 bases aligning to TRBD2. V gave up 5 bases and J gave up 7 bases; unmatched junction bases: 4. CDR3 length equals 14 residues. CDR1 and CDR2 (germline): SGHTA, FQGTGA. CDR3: CASSAVAGGNEQFF. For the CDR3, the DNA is TGTGCCAGCAGCGCGGTAGCGGGAGGGAATGAGCAGTTCTTC. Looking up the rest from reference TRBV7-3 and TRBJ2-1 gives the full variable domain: GAGVSQTPSNKVTEKGKYVELRCDPISGHTALYWYRQSLGQGPEFLIYFQGTGAADDSGLPNDRFFAVRPEGSVSTLKIQRTERGDSAVYLCASSAVAGGNEQFFGPGTRLTVL.

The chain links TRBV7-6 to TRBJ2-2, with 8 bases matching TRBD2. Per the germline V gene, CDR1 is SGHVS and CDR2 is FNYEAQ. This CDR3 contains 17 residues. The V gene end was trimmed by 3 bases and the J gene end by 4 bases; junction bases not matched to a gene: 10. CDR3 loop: CASSLGLVKVGTGELFF. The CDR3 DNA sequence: TGTGCCAGCAGCTTGGGACTAGTGAAAGTGGGCACCGGGGAGCTGTTTTTT.

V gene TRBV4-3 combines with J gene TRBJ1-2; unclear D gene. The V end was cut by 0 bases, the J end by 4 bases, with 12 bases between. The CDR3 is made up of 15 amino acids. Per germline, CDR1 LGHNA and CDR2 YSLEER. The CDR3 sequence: CASSQDSSRAYGYTF. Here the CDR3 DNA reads TGCGCCAGCAGCCAAGATAGCAGTCGCGCCTATGGCTACACCTTC.

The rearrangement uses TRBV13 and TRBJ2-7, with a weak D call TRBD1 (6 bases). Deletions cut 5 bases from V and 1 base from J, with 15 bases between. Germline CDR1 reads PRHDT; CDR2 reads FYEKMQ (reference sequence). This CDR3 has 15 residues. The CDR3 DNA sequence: TGTGCCAGCAGCCAAGGGAACAGGGCTTCCTACGAGCAGTACTTC. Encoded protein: CASSQGNRASYEQYF.

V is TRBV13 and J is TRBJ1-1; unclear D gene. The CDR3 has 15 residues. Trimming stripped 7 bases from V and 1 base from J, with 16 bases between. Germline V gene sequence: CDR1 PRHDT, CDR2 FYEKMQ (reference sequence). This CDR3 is CASMGLDPENTEAFF. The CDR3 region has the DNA TGTGCCAGCATGGGATTGGACCCCGAGAACACTGAAGCTTTCTTT.

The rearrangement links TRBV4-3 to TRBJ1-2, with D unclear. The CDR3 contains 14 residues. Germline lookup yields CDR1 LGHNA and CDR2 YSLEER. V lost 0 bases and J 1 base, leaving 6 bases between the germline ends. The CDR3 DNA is TGCGCCAGCAGCCAAGAATCCAGTAACTATGGCTACACCTTC. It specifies CASSQESSNYGYTF.

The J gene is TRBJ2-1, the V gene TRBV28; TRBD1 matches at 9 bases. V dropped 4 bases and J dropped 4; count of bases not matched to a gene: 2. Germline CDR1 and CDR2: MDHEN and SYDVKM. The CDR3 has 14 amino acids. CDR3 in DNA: TGTGCCAGCAGTTGGGACAGGGTATACAATGAGCAGTTCTTC. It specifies CASSWDRVYNEQFF.

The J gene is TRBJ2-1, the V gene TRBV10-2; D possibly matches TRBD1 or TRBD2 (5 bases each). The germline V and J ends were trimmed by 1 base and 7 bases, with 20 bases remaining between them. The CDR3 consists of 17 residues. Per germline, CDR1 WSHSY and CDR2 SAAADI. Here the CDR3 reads CASSEFGRQTEGNEQFF. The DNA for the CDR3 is TGCGCCAGCAGTGAGTTCGGGCGACAGACCGAGGGGAATGAGCAGTTCTTC.

The CDR3 loop is CASSEQMYSYTNEKLFF. The CDR3 coding sequence is TGTGCCAGCAGTGAACAAATGTACAGCTACACTAATGAAAAACTGTTTTTT. The rearrangement uses TRBV6-1 and TRBJ1-4; the D is unclear. Trimming pared 2 bases from V and 2 bases from J, leaving 15 bases between. From germline, CDR1 is MNHNS and CDR2 SASEGT. The CDR3 runs 17 residues.

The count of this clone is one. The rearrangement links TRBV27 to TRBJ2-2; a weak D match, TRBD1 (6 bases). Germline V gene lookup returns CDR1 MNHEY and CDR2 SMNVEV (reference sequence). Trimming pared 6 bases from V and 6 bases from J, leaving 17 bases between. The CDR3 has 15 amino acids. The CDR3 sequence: CASSLTTGLAGELFF. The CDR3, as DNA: TGTGCCAGCAGCTTAACTACAGGGCTAGCCGGGGAGCTGTTTTTT.

The DNA for the CDR3 is TGTGCCTGGAGTGTCGGGGGGTGGAATGAGCAGTTCTTC. Protein: CAWSVGGWNEQFF. This chain connects TRBV30 to TRBJ2-1; 7 bases agree with TRBD2. From germline, CDR1 is GTSNPN and CDR2 SVGIG (reference sequence). The length of the CDR3 is 13 residues. The V and J ends lost 0 bases and 7 bases, in that order; junction bases with no gene match: 3.

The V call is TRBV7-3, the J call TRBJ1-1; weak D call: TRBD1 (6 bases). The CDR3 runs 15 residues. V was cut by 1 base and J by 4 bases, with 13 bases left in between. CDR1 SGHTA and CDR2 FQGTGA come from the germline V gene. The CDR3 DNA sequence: TGTGCCAGCAGCTTAATGAGACAGGCGGGCACTGAAGCTTTCTTT. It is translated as CASSLMRQAGTEAFF.

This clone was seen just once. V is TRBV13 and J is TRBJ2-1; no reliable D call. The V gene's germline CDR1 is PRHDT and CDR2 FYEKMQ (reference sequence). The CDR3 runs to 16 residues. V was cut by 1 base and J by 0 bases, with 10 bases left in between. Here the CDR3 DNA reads TGTGCCAGCAGCTTAGCCAGCCAGAACTCCTACAATGAGCAGTTCTTC. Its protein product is CASSLASQNSYNEQFF.

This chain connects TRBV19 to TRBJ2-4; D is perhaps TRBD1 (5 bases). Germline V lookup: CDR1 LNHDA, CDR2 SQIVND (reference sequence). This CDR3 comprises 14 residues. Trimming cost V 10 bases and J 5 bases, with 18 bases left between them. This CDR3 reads CATTGRLGENIQYF. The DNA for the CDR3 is TGTGCCACCACAGGCCGTCTAGGGGAAAACATTCAGTACTTC.

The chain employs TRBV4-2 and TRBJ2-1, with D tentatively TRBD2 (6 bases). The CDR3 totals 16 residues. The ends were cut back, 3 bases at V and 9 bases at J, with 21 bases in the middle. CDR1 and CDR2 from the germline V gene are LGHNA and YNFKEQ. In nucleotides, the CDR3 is TGTGCCAGCAGCCACCTGAATCGTGGAGGGCTGGTTGAGCAGTTCTTC. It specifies CASSHLNRGGLVEQFF.

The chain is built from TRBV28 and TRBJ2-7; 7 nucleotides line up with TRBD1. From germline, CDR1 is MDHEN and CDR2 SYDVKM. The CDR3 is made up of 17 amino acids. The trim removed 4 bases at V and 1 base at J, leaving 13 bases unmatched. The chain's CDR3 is CASSSIRRDSVSYEQYF. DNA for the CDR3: TGTGCCAGCAGTTCCATCCGCCGGGACAGCGTTTCCTACGAGCAGTACTTC.

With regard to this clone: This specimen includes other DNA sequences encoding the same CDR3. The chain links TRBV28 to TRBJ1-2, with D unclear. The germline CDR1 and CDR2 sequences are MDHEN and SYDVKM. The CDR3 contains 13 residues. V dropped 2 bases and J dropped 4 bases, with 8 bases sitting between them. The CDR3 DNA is TGTGCCAGCAGTTTAGAGGTTCGCTATGGCTACACCTTC. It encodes CASSLEVRYGYTF.

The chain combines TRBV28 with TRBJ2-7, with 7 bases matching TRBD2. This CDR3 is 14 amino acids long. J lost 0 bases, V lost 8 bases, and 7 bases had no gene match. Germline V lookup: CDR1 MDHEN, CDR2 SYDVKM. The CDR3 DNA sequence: TGTGCCAGCCAATGGGAGGGACCCTCCTACGAGCAGTACTTC. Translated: CASQWEGPSYEQYF. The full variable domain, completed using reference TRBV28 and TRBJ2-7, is DVKVTQSSRYLVKRTGEKVFLECVQDMDHENMFWYRQDPGLGLRLIYFSYDVKMKEKGDIPEGYSVSREKKERFSLILESASTNQTSMYLCASQWEGPSYEQYFGPGTRLTVT.

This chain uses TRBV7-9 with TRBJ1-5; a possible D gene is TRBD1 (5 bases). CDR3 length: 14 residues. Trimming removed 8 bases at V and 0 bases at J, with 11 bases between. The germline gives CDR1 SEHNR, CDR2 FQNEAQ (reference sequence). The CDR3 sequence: CASQQVLSNQPQHF. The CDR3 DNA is TGTGCCAGCCAACAGGTCCTTAGCAATCAGCCCCAGCATTTT.

The CDR3 is CASGLTFNEQFF. For the CDR3, the DNA is TGTGCTAGTGGTTTGACCTTTAATGAGCAGTTCTTC. The V gene is TRBV12-5, the J gene TRBJ2-1; D is ambiguous. The CDR3 loop spans 12 amino acids. The V and J ends lost 2 bases and 7 bases respectively, with 6 bases between them. Germline CDR1 and CDR2: LGHNT and FRNRAP.

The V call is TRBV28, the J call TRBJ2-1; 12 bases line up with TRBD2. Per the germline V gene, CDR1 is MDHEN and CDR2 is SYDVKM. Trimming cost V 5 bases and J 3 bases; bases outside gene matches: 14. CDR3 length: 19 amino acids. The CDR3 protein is CASSTPSGRALGDYNEQFF. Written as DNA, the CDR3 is TGTGCCAGCAGTACCCCTAGCGGGAGGGCCCTCGGGGACTACAATGAGCAGTTCTTC.

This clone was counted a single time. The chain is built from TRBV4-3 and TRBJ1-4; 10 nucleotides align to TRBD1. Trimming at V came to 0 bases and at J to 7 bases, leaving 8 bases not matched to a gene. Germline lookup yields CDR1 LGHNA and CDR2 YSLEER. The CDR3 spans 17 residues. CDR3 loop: CASSQDRETGGSEKLFF. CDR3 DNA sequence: TGCGCCAGCAGCCAAGATCGGGAGACAGGGGGCAGTGAAAAACTGTTTTTT.

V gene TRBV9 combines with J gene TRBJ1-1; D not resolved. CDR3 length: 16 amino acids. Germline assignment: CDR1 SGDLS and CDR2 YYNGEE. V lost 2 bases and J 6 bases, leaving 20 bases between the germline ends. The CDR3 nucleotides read TGTGCCAGCAGCGTGAACCGGGTGGCCGCCGAGGCTGAAGCTTTCTTT. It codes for CASSVNRVAAEAEAFF.

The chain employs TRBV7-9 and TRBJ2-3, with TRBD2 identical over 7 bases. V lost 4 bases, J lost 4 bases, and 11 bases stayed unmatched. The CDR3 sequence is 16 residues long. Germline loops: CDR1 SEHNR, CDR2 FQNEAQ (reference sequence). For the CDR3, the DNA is TGTGCCAGCAGCTCCCTACTAGCGCCCCGCGCAGATACGCAGTATTTT. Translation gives CASSSLLAPRADTQYF. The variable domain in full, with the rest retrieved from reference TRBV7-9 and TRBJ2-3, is DTGVSQNPRHKITKRGQNVTFRCDPISEHNRLYWYRQTLGQGPEFLTYFQNEAQLEKSRLLSDRFSAERPKGSFSTLEIQRTEQGDSAMYLCASSSLLAPRADTQYFGPGTRLTVL.

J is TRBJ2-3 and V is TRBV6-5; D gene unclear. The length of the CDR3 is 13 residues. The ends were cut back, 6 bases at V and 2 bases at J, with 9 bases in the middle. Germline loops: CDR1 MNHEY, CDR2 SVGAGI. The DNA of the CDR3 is TGTGCCAGCAGCCCAATCGCCACAGATACGCAGTATTTT. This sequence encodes CASSPIATDTQYF.

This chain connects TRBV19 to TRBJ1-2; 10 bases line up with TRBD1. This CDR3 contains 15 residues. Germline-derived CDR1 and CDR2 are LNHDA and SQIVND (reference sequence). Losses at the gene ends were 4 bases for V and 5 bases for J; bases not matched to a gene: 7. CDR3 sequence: CASSTRTGGGYGYTF. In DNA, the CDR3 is TGTGCCAGTAGTACCCGGACAGGGGGAGGATATGGCTACACCTTC.